This T cell receptor (beta chain) stems from a study of blood T cell repertoires in COVID-19. About the study: Spain, Italy and the United States supplied samples that represented acute and convalescent COVID-19. The cDNA or gDNA used as material had been derived from T cells, B-cell-depleted T cells, or PBMCs.

In the source study's methods: Amplification from reference gene primers served as the basis for estimated nucleated cell counts. The protocol was immunoSEQ multiplex PCR, while the TCRdb copy is restricted to in-frame clones and leaves out a portion. Clone size and V and J calls were adopted from that table, with D and trimming inferred from the DNA. The table shows tens of thousands of clones, with 70% to 90% occurring only once. The J segment lost 2 bases and the V segment lost 5 bases, leaving 4 bases of the junction unmatched. The CDR3 extends over 15 amino acids. Germline CDR1 reads SGHVS; CDR2 reads FQNEAQ.

The gene calls are TRBV7-8 and TRBJ2-1; 9 nucleotides agree with TRBD2. The source is a human donor in a cohort sampled during active COVID-19. Source material: peripheral blood. The DNA of the CDR3 is TGTGCCAGCAGCCGTAGCGGGGGAGCCTACAATGAGCAGTTCTTC. Amino acid sequence: CASSRSGGAYNEQFF.